This paragraph reports one TCR beta chain. The record originates from a study of CD8 T cells in Susac syndrome. RNA amounts of about 0.5 to 1 ug underwent reverse transcription with random hexamers. In TCRdb, the immunoSEQ multiplex PCR reads were re-called with MiXCR into one record per CDR3 protein. The sample yields 150,000 or so distinct CDR3 sequences, 95% seen once. FACS enriched CD8+ TEMRA cells, while bulk CD8+ and CD4+ were negatively isolated. This CDR3 comprises 16 residues. After removal of 10 bases from V and 4 bases from J, the junction contained 12 bases not matched to a gene. The gene calls are TRBV23-1 and TRBJ2-2; TRBD1 aligns across 10 bases. Being an ORF, TRBV23-1 has a function that is uncertain. The receptor was isolated from a human donor with Susac syndrome. The material sequenced was CD4+ T cells from PBMCs. The CDR3 reads CANPIRTGGPTGELFF. The CDR3 bases are TGCGCCAACCCGATTAGGACAGGGGGACCCACCGGGGAGCTGTTTTTT.